This T cell receptor beta chain is from a study of technical replicates of blood from a handful of donors. The repertoire was sequenced with immunoSEQ multiplex PCR; TCRdb's copy has only in-frame clones and lacks some. The table has under 90,000 clones, approximately 97% seen once; the top ten hold around 0.18%. Between the trimmed V and J ends, which lost 5 bases and 2 bases, there was a span of 12 bases. This CDR3 is built from 15 residues. Germline CDR1 reads LNHDA; CDR2 reads SQIVND (reference sequence). The TCR comes from a human donor in good health. The sequenced material came from T cells isolated from PBMCs. The rearrangement uses TRBV19 and TRBJ1-4, with D possibly TRBD1 on 6 matching bases. The CDR3 here is CASSFRTATNEKLFF. The CDR3 nucleotides are TGTGCCAGTAGTTTTCGGACAGCCACTAATGAAAAACTGTTTTTT.